The following is a T cell receptor beta chain sequence with its context. Its antigen is not known. This entry belongs to a study of Ad26.COV2.S vaccination and SARS-CoV-2 variants. Some clones are missing from TCRdb's copy, which holds only in-frame ones; the method was immunoSEQ multiplex PCR. The sample lists 120,000 to 150,000 clones; 75% to 90% were seen once. Whole-study results and caveats: Placebo recipients had lower spike-specific TCR breadth than vaccine recipients. In vaccinated individuals, spike-specific CD8+ and CD4+ T cell responses reportedly displayed substantial breadth. Measures of TCR breadth and depth may have fallen short of total T cell responses. Vaccine and placebo recipients had comparable breadth of non-spike TCRs.

Germline lookup yields CDR1 MNHEY and CDR2 SMNVEV (reference sequence). The length of the CDR3 is 13 residues. The V end lost 10 bases, the J end lost 3 bases, and 13 bases lay between the germline ends. This sequence joins TRBV27 and TRBJ1-5; no reliable D call. The clonotype was recovered from a human donor who had recovered from COVID-19. The sample here was peripheral blood, taken after recovery from COVID-19. The chain's CDR3 is CATVFYYNQPQHF. Written as DNA, the CDR3 is TGTGCCACGGTCTTTTACTACAATCAGCCCCAGCATTTT.